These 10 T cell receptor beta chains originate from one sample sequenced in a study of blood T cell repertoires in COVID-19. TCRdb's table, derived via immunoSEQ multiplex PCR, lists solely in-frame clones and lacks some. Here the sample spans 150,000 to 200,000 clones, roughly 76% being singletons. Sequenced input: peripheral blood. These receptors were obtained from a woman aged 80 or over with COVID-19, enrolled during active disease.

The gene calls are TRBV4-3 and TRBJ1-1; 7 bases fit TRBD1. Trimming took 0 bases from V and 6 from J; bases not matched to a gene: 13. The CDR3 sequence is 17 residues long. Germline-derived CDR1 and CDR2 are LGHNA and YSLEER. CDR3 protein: CASSQDGFLDRVAEAFF. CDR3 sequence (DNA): TGCGCCAGCAGCCAAGATGGCTTTTTAGACAGGGTCGCTGAAGCTTTCTTT.

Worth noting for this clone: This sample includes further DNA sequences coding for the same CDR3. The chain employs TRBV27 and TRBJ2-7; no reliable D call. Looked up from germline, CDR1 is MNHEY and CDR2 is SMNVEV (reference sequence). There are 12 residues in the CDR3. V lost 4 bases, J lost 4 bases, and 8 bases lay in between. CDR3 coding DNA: TGTGCCAGCAGTTCCACGGGTTACGAGCAGTACTTC. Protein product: CASSSTGYEQYF.

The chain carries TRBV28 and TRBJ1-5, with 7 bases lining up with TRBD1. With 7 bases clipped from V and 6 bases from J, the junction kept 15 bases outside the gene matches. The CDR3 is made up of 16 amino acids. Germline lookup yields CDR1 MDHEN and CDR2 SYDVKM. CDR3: CASTLGAEGAGQPQHF. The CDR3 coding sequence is TGTGCCAGCACCTTAGGGGCGGAGGGGGCGGGTCAGCCCCAGCATTTT. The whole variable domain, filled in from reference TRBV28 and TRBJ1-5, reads DVKVTQSSRYLVKRTGEKVFLECVQDMDHENMFWYRQDPGLGLRLIYFSYDVKMKEKGDIPEGYSVSREKKERFSLILESASTNQTSMYLCASTLGAEGAGQPQHFGDGTRLSIL.

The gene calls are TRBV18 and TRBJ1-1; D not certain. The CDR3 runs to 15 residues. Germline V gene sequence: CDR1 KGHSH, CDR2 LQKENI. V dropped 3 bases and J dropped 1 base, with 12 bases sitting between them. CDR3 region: CASSPSGVGNTEAFF. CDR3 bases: TGTGCCAGCTCACCCTCCGGGGTAGGGAACACTGAAGCTTTCTTT.

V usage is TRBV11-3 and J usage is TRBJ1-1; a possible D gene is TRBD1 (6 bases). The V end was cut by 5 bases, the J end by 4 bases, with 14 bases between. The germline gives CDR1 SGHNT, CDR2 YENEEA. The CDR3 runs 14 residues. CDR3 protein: CASSRYRVATEAFF. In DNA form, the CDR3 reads TGTGCCAGCAGCCGATACAGGGTTGCCACTGAAGCTTTCTTT.

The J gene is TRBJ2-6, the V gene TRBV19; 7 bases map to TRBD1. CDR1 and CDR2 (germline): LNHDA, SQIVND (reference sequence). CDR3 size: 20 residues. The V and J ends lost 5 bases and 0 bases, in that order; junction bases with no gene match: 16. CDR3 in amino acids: CASSREFVGGLTSGANVLTF. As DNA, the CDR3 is TGTGCCAGTAGTCGCGAATTTGTAGGGGGCCTGACCTCTGGGGCCAACGTCCTGACTTTC.

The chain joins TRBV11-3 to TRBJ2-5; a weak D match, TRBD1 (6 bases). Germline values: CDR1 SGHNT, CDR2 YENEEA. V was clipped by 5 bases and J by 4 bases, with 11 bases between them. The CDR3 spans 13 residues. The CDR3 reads CASSPDSRETQYF. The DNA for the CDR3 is TGTGCCAGCAGCCCGGACAGCAGAGAGACCCAGTACTTC.

CDR3 in DNA: TGTGCCAGCAGCTATCGCCAAAGGGGCACCGGGGAGCTGTTTTTT. This codes for CASSYRQRGTGELFF. V gene TRBV7-2 combines with J gene TRBJ2-2, with TRBD1 as a possible D gene (5 bases). Trimming took 4 bases from V and 4 from J, leaving 13 bases between them. Per germline, CDR1 SGHTA and CDR2 FQGNSA. There are 15 residues in the CDR3.

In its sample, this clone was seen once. The CDR3, as DNA: TGTGCCAGCAGTGACCGGTTCGCGGCACCCCTCCACTTT. Its protein is CASSDRFAAPLHF. The V gene is TRBV6-1, the J gene TRBJ1-6, with no clear D. Per the germline V gene, CDR1 is MNHNS and CDR2 is SASEGT. Trimming shortened V by 3 bases and J by 11 bases, and 11 bases separated the two germline ends. The CDR3 consists of 13 residues.

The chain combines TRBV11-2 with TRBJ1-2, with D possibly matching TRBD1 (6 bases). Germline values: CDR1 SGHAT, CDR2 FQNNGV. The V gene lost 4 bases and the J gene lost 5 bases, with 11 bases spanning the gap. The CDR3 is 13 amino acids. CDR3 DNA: TGTGCCAGCAGCTCCAGGGGTCGGTATGGCTACACCTTC. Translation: CASSSRGRYGYTF.